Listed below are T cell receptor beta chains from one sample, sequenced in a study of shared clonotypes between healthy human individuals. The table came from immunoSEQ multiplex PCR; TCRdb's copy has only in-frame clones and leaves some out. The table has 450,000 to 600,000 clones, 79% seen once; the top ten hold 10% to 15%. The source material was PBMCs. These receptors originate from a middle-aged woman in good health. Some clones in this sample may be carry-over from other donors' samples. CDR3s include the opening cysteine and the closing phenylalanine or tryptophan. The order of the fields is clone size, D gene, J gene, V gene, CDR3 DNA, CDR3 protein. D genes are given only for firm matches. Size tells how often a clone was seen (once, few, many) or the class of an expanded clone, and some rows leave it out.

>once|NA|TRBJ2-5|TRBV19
TGTGCCAGTAGTATAGATAACCGGGAGACCCAGTACTTC
CASSIDNRETQYF
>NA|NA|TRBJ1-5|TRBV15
TGTGCCACCAGCAGAGGACAGTCAGTGGGCAATCAGCCCCAGCATTTT
CATSRGQSVGNQPQHF
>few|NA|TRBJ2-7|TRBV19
TGTGCCAGTAGTACGAGACCCGGGACCGATACCGAGCAGTACTTC
CASSTRPGTDTEQYF
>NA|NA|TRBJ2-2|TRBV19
TGTGCCAGTAGACCGAACACCGGGGAGCTGTTTTTT
CASRPNTGELFF
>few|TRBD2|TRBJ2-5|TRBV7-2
TGTGCCAGCAGCCGCAGCGGGACTAGACAAGAGACCCAGTACTTC
CASSRSGTRQETQYF
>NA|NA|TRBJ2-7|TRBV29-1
TGCAGCGTTGCGGACAGCTACGAGCAGTACTTC
CSVADSYEQYF
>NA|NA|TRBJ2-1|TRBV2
TGTGCCAGCAGTTTACAGAACAGAATTGGGGTTCTGTTCTTC
CASSLQNRIGVLFF
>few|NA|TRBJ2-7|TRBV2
TGTGCCACGTTCGGGACGCCAGAGTACGAGCAGTACTTC
CATFGTPEYEQYF
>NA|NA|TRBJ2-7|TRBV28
TGTGCCAGCAGTTTCGGGACCAACTCCTACGAGCAGTACTTC
CASSFGTNSYEQYF
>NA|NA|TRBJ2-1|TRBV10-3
TGTGCCATCAGTGAGTCGGTCTTCTACAATGAGCAGTTCTTC
CAISESVFYNEQFF
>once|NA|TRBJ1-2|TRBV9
TGTGCCAGCAGCGCCCAAACGGGACTCGCCTATGGCTACACCTTC
CASSAQTGLAYGYTF
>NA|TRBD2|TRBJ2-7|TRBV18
TGTGCCAGCTCACCAGCTCCGGGACTAGCACTAAACGAGCAGTACTTC
CASSPAPGLALNEQYF
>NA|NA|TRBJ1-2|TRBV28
TGTGCCAGCAGCCACTCAATCGGGGTTGGATCTAACTATGGCTACACCTTC
CASSHSIGVGSNYGYTF
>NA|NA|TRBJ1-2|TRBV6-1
TGTGCCAGCAGTGAAGCGCCACGGCCCTACACCTTC
CASSEAPRPYTF
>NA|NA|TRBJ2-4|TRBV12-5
TGTGCTAGTGGTTTGGTGTGGGTTACTCTAGCCAAAAACATTCAGTACTTC
CASGLVWVTLAKNIQYF
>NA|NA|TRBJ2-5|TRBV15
TGTGCCACCAGCATGGACGTCCAAGAGACCCAGTACTTC
CATSMDVQETQYF
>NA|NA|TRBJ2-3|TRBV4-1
TGCGCCAGCAGCCAAGAGATAGCGACTAGCACAGATACGCAGTATTTT
CASSQEIATSTDTQYF
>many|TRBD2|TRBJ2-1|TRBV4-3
TGCGCCAGCAGCCAATGGAGTAGCGGGGGCGCCTACAATGAGCAGTTCTTC
CASSQWSSGGAYNEQFF
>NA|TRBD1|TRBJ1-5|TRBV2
TGTGCCAGCAGTGAAGCGCTTCGACAGGGTAATCAGCCCCAGCATTTT
CASSEALRQGNQPQHF
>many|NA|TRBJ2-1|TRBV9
TGTGCCAGCAGCGTAGGTGGGATGCAGTACAATGAGCAGTTCTTC
CASSVGGMQYNEQFF
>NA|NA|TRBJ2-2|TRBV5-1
TGCGCCAGCAGCTTGGTCGGGGAGATCTTAGGCGGGGAGCTGTTTTTT
CASSLVGEILGGELFF
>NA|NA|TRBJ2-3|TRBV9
TGTGCCAGCAGCGAAGGGGATACGCAGTATTTT
CASSEGDTQYF
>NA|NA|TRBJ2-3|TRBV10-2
TGCGCCAGCAGTGGGACCACAGATACGCAGTATTTT
CASSGTTDTQYF
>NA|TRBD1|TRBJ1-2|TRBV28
TGTGCCAGCAGTTCCGACAGGGGGCTTGGCTACACCTTC
CASSSDRGLGYTF
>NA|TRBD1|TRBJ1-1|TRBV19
TGTGCCAGTAGGAGACAGGGAATGAACACTGAAGCTTTCTTT
CASRRQGMNTEAFF
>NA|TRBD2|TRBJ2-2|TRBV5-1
TGCGCCAGCAGCTTGGAAGGACTAGCGGGAGTTTTTTCCGGGGAGCTGTTTTTT
CASSLEGLAGVFSGELFF
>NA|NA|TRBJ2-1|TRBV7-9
TGTGCCAGCAGCTCGACATCGAGGGGTTCCTACAATGAGCAGTTCTTC
CASSSTSRGSYNEQFF
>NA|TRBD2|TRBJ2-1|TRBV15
TGTGCCACCAGCCCCAGGGTGACTAGCGGTTTTTACAATGAGCAGTTCTTC
CATSPRVTSGFYNEQFF
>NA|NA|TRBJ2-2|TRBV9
TGTGCCAGCAGCGTAGCTCCAGGGGCCAACACCGGGGAGCTGTTTTTT
CASSVAPGANTGELFF
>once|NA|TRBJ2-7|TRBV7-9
TGTGCCAGCGGACAGCACGAGCAGTACTTC
CASGQHEQYF
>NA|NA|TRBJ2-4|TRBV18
TGTGCCAGCTCACCAGGGGCAGGGGGACTGGACATTCAGTACTTC
CASSPGAGGLDIQYF
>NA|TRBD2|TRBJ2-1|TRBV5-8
TGTGCCAGCAGCTCGACTAGCGGAACCTACAATGAGCAGTTCTTC
CASSSTSGTYNEQFF
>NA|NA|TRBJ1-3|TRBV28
TGTGCCAGCAGAATACAGGGCTCTGGAAACACCATATATTTT
CASRIQGSGNTIYF
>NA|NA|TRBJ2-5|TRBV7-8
TGTGCCAGCAGCTTAGGGGGAGTAAGACAAGAGACCCAGTACTTC
CASSLGGVRQETQYF
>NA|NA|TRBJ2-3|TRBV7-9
TGTGCCAGCAGCCCCCCCCGGGCGCCCAGTTCAGCAGATACGCAGTATTTT
CASSPPRAPSSADTQYF
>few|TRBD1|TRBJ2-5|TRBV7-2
TGTGCCAGCAGCGAACGGGACAGGGGGACGAGAGGGACCCAGTACTTC
CASSERDRGTRGTQYF
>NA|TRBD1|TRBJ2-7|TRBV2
TGTGCCAGCAGTTACCGGACAGGGGCCGCCTACGAGCAGTACTTC
CASSYRTGAAYEQYF
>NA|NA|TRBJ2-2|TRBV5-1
TGCGCCAGCAGCTTCGGGGGCCTGAACACCGGGGAGCTGTTTTTT
CASSFGGLNTGELFF
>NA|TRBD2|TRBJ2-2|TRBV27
TGTGCCAGCAGCCGTAGCGGGAGTAGGATCGGGGAGCTGTTTTTT
CASSRSGSRIGELFF
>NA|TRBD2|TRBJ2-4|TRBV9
TGTGCCAGCAGCGTAGCTCTAGCGGGAGAGCAAAACATTCAGTACTTC
CASSVALAGEQNIQYF
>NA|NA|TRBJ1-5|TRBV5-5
TGTGCCAGCAGCCTACATCAGCCCCAGCATTTT
CASSLHQPQHF
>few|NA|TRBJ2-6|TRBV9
TGTGCCAGCAGCGAGCCCTCTGGGGCCAACGTCCTGACTTTC
CASSEPSGANVLTF
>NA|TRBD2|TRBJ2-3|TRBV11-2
TGTGCCAGCAGCTTAGCCGGACTAGCGGGGACCACAGATACGCAGTATTTT
CASSLAGLAGTTDTQYF
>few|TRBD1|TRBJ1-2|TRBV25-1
TGTGCCAGCAGTTACCTGGACAGGGGGACGGACTACACCTTC
CASSYLDRGTDYTF
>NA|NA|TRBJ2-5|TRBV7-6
TGTGCCAGCAGCTTAGGGACTACTCAAGAGACCCAGTACTTC
CASSLGTTQETQYF
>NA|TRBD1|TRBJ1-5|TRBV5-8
TGTGCCAGCAGCTTGGGGCAGGGGGTAGGAGGTCCCCGGTTCCCCCAGCATTTT
CASSLGQGVGGPRFPQHF
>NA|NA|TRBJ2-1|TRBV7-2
TGTGCCAGCAGCTTAAAGTACAATGAGCAGTTCTTC
CASSLKYNEQFF
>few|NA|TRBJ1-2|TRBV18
TGTGCCAGCTCACCGGTACCGGAGAACTATGGCTACACCTTC
CASSPVPENYGYTF
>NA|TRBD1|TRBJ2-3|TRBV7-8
TGTGCCAGCAGCTTAGCAGGGGGCGAAGGTACGCAGTATTTT
CASSLAGGEGTQYF
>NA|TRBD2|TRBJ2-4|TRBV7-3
TGTGCCGGTCGGGCTAGCGGCACGGAACCCTTAGCCAAAAACATTCAGTACTTC
CAGRASGTEPLAKNIQYF
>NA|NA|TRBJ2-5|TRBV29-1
TGCAGCTCCGCGTGGGTAGAAGAGACCCAGTACTTC
CSSAWVEETQYF
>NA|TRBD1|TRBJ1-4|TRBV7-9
TGTGCCAGCAGCTTAGAGGGACAGGGTGAAAAACTGTTTTTT
CASSLEGQGEKLFF
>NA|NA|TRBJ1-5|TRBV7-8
TGTGCCAGCAGCCCACAAAGCAATCAGCCCCAGCATTTT
CASSPQSNQPQHF
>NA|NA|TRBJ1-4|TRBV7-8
TGTGCCAGCAGCCCACGGGGGGGAGGGACGGCAACTAATGAAAAACTGTTTTTT
CASSPRGGGTATNEKLFF
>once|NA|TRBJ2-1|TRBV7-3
TGTGCCAGCAGCCCCGGGACCGCCTACAATGAGCAGTTCTTC
CASSPGTAYNEQFF
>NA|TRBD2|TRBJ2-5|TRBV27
TGTGCCAGCAGTTTGGCCAAGATAGCGGGAGTAATAGAGACCCAGTACTTC
CASSLAKIAGVIETQYF